These 29 T cell receptor beta chains were sequenced from one sample in a study of blood T cell repertoires in COVID-19. Assay: immunoSEQ multiplex PCR; the TCRdb copy retains only in-frame clones and omits some. The table has around 210,000 clones, over 60% seen once. The sample was peripheral blood. The receptors come from an older woman with acute or convalescent COVID-19.

This clone showed up just a few times. The sample has other DNA sequences that encode this CDR3 too. The chain uses TRBV4-1 and TRBJ2-2; a possible D gene is TRBD1 (6 bases). Germline V gene sequence: CDR1 MGHRA, CDR2 YSYEKL. With 3 bases removed from V and 6 bases from J, the gap between germline ends came to 11 bases. CDR3 length equals 14 residues. CDR3 amino acids: CASSQDTGPGELFF. CDR3 in DNA: TGCGCCAGCAGCCAGGATACAGGGCCCGGGGAGCTGTTTTTT.

Here the CDR3 reads CASSDRQRGLDTEAFF. Here the CDR3 DNA reads TGTGCCAGCAGTGACCGACAACGAGGGCTCGACACTGAAGCTTTCTTT. The chain is built from TRBV6-2 or TRBV6-3 and TRBJ1-1; unclear D gene. Germline V gives CDR1 MNHEY, CDR2 SVGEGT. Trimming pared 5 bases from V and 3 bases from J, leaving 19 bases between. The CDR3 consists of 16 residues.

This chain's CDR3 is CASSIEGAFGYTF. The CDR3 DNA follows: TGTGCCAGCAGCATTGAGGGGGCGTTTGGCTACACCTTC. This chain joins TRBV7-6 and TRBJ1-2; 7 nucleotides line up with TRBD1. The CDR3 runs 13 residues. CDR1 is SGHVS, CDR2 FNYEAQ, per germline. V shed 5 bases and J 7 bases; nucleotides not matched to a gene: 7.

The CDR3 sequence is CASSTGKDYEQYF. The CDR3 DNA reads as TGTGCCAGCTCAACGGGGAAGGACTACGAGCAGTACTTC. V gene TRBV18 combines with J gene TRBJ2-7; D is perhaps TRBD2 (5 bases). Trimming removed 5 bases from V and 3 bases from J, with 11 bases in between. CDR3 length equals 13 residues. CDR1 is KGHSH and CDR2 is LQKENI in the germline V gene.

The table lists this clone with a few counts. The J gene is TRBJ2-7, the V gene TRBV25-1, with D perhaps TRBD1 (6 bases). The V end was cut by 4 bases, the J end by 5 bases, with 15 bases between. The CDR3 runs 14 residues. Germline V gene data show CDR1 as MGHDK and CDR2 as SYGVNS. Here the CDR3 DNA reads TGTGCCAGCAGTGGCCGGCACAGGGTGCACGAGCAGTACTTC. Its translation is CASSGRHRVHEQYF.

The J gene is TRBJ1-5, the V gene TRBV28; no clear D. In germline, CDR1 is MDHEN, CDR2 SYDVKM. CDR3 length equals 13 residues. V was shortened by 2 bases and J by 4 bases, with 6 bases between the two germline ends. The CDR3 nucleotides are TGTGCCAGCAGTTTAGGGAGAAATCAGCCCCAGCATTTT. Translating it yields CASSLGRNQPQHF.

This clone was detected ten times or more. The chain employs TRBV12-3 or TRBV12-4 and TRBJ2-7; TRBD1 is a possible D gene (6 bases). The CDR3 loop spans 13 amino acids. Trimming stripped 6 bases from V and 4 bases from J, with 13 bases between. Here the CDR3 DNA reads TGTGCCAGCAGCTTAAACAGGGTTTACGAGCAGTACTTC. This translates into CASSLNRVYEQYF.

The chain combines TRBV6-5 with TRBJ2-5, with 9 bases lining up with TRBD2. CDR1 and CDR2 (germline): MNHEY, SVGAGI. Trimming at V came to 2 bases and at J to 1 base, leaving 5 bases not matched to a gene. This CDR3 has 16 amino acids. CDR3 in DNA: TGTGCCAGCAGTTACGGAGCGGGAGGCTTCCAAGAGACCCAGTACTTC. Encoded protein: CASSYGAGGFQETQYF.

V usage is TRBV5-6 and J usage is TRBJ1-1; 10 bases map to TRBD1. V gave up 4 bases and J gave up 1 base; unmatched junction bases: 7. The CDR3 has 16 amino acids. CDR1 is SGHDT and CDR2 is YYEEEE in the germline V gene. CDR3: CASSIDRGRGNTEAFF. The CDR3 DNA reads TGTGCCAGCAGCATAGACAGGGGGCGCGGGAACACTGAAGCTTTCTTT.

CDR3 sequence (DNA): TGTGCCAGCAGTGCAGGGTCAGGGGGCCGTGAGCAGTTCTTC. It is translated as CASSAGSGGREQFF. The chain combines TRBV2 with TRBJ2-1, with TRBD1 matching over 8 bases. The CDR3 totals 14 residues. V was clipped by 4 bases and J by 9 bases; unmatched bases: 8. Germline CDR1 and CDR2: SNHLY and FYNNEI. The whole variable domain, filled in from reference TRBV2 and TRBJ2-1, reads EPEVTQTPSHQVTQMGQEVILRCVPISNHLYFYWYRQILGQKVEFLVSFYNNEISEKSEIFDDQFSVERPDGSNFTLKIRSTKLEDSAMYFCASSAGSGGREQFFGPGTRLTVL.

V and J are TRBV20-1 and TRBJ2-1; D is undetermined. V lost 3 bases, J lost 9 bases, and 9 bases lay in between. Germline assignment: CDR1 DFQATT and CDR2 SNEGSKA (reference sequence). This CDR3 comprises 11 residues. CDR3 DNA: TGCAGTGCTAGGACGACTGTTGAGCAGTTCTTC. Residues: CSARTTVEQFF.

The chain links TRBV5-5 to TRBJ1-4; D might be TRBD1 (6 bases). Looked up from germline, CDR1 is SGHKS and CDR2 is YYEKEE (reference sequence). V lost 4 bases and J 2 bases, leaving 9 bases between the germline ends. The CDR3 sequence is 14 residues long. CDR3 in amino acids: CASSPGVTNEKLFF. The CDR3 region has the DNA TGTGCCAGCAGCCCAGGGGTCACTAATGAAAAACTGTTTTTT.

The V and J genes are TRBV2 and TRBJ2-2, with TRBD2 as a possible D gene (6 bases). Germline values: CDR1 SNHLY, CDR2 FYNNEI. Trimming left V 6 bases short and J 0 bases short, with 14 bases between. The CDR3 consists of 16 residues. The CDR3 DNA sequence: TGTGCCAGCAGCTCCCAAAGCGGGTCGAACACCGGGGAGCTGTTTTTT. Protein sequence: CASSSQSGSNTGELFF.

DNA of the CDR3: TGTGCCAGCAGTGGTGGGCCTCCCTCCTACGAGCAGTACTTC. Amino acid sequence: CASSGGPPSYEQYF. This chain uses TRBV2 with TRBJ2-7, with D unclear. Deletions cut 4 bases from V and 0 bases from J, with 10 bases between. Germline loops: CDR1 SNHLY, CDR2 FYNNEI. The length of the CDR3 is 14 residues.

V is TRBV15 and J is TRBJ1-6; D perhaps matches TRBD1 (6 bases). CDR1 and CDR2 from the germline V gene are LNHNV and YYDKDF (reference sequence). The CDR3 extends over 15 amino acids. V lost 0 bases and J lost 7, with 10 bases in between. The CDR3 region has the DNA TGTGCCACCAGCAGAGATAATAGGGGGAATTCACCCCTCCACTTT. Its translation is CATSRDNRGNSPLHF. Full variable domain (missing parts from reference TRBV15 and TRBJ1-6): DAMVIQNPRYQVTQFGKPVTLSCSQTLNHNVMYWYQQKSSQAPKLLFHYYDKDFNNEADTPDNFQSRRPNTSFCFLDIRSPGLGDTAMYLCATSRDNRGNSPLHFGNGTRLTVT.

This sequence joins TRBV9 and TRBJ1-3; D perhaps matches TRBD1 (5 bases). The CDR3 covers 17 residues. Trimming shortened V by 2 bases and J by 2 bases, and 17 bases separated the two germline ends. CDR1 is SGDLS and CDR2 is YYNGEE in the germline V gene. DNA for the CDR3: TGTGCCAGCAGCGTCGAAGCGACCGGAGGGGCTGGAAACACCATATATTTT. Its protein is CASSVEATGGAGNTIYF.

This clone was seen a single time. The chain has TRBV28 and TRBJ2-7, with D maybe TRBD2 (6 bases). The CDR3 totals 14 residues. Germline V lookup: CDR1 MDHEN, CDR2 SYDVKM. The V and J ends lost 8 bases and 1 base respectively, with 15 bases between them. The CDR3 loop is CASLPAGGSYEQYF. Here the CDR3 DNA reads TGTGCCAGCCTCCCCGCCGGGGGTTCCTACGAGCAGTACTTC.

This clone was seen more than once but under ten times. The chain uses TRBV15 and TRBJ2-7; 9 nucleotides align to TRBD1. The germline V gene encodes CDR1 LNHNV and CDR2 YYDKDF (reference sequence). The junction had 14 bases not matched to a gene; V was cut back by 1 base and J by 7 bases. The CDR3 length is 17 residues. CDR3 region: CATSRADRGFGSGEQYF. DNA of the CDR3: TGTGCCACCAGCAGAGCCGACAGGGGGTTTGGGAGTGGAGAGCAGTACTTC. The full variable domain, rest sourced from reference TRBV15 and TRBJ2-7, is DAMVIQNPRYQVTQFGKPVTLSCSQTLNHNVMYWYQQKSSQAPKLLFHYYDKDFNNEADTPDNFQSRRPNTSFCFLDIRSPGLGDTAMYLCATSRADRGFGSGEQYFGPGTRLTVT.

J is TRBJ2-7 and V is TRBV10-3, with 7 bases aligning to TRBD2. The junction had 10 bases not matched to a gene; V was cut back by 3 bases and J by 2 bases. CDR3 length: 16 residues. From germline, CDR1 is ENHRY and CDR2 SYGVKD. The CDR3 sequence is CAISDFFGRETYEQYF. The DNA for the CDR3 is TGTGCCATCAGTGATTTTTTTGGGCGGGAGACCTACGAGCAGTACTTC.

The chain couples TRBV6-5 to TRBJ1-2; TRBD1 matches at 7 bases. The germline V gene has CDR1 MNHEY and CDR2 SVGAGI. The CDR3 is 14 amino acids. V lost 6 bases, J lost 7 bases, and 11 bases stayed unmatched. The CDR3 DNA follows: TGTGCCAGCAGAGACAGGGTATCGGTCGGTGGCTACACCTTC. As protein: CASRDRVSVGGYTF.

The V and J genes are TRBV7-2 and TRBJ1-2; D remains ambiguous. V was pared by 3 bases and J by 5 bases, with 7 bases between. CDR3 length: 12 residues. The germline CDR1 and CDR2 sequences are SGHTA and FQGNSA. The CDR3 DNA follows: TGTGCCAGCAGCTTTACAGAGTATGGCTACACCTTC. The encoded protein is CASSFTEYGYTF.

The chain combines TRBV7-6 with TRBJ2-1; the D gene is possibly TRBD2 (6 bases). The CDR3 length is 15 residues. V lost 3 bases and J 10 bases, leaving 19 bases between the germline ends. Germline CDR1 is SGHVS and CDR2 is FNYEAQ. The CDR3: CASSLGGLAMEEQFF. Written as DNA, the CDR3 is TGTGCCAGCAGCTTGGGGGGACTCGCAATGGAAGAGCAGTTCTTC.

The chain is built from TRBV19 and TRBJ2-1; TRBD2 agrees at 12 bases. The CDR3 has 17 residues. J gave up 4 bases and V 7 bases, and 11 bases lay outside the gene matches. The germline gives CDR1 LNHDA, CDR2 SQIVND (reference sequence). The CDR3 reads CASTTAGLAGVYNEQFF. CDR3 DNA sequence: TGTGCCAGTACCACGGCGGGACTAGCGGGCGTGTACAATGAGCAGTTCTTC.

The genes are TRBV28 and TRBJ2-1; 7 bases match TRBD1. The V gene's germline CDR1 is MDHEN and CDR2 SYDVKM. The CDR3 runs to 15 residues. V was clipped by 3 bases and J by 3 bases; unmatched bases: 5. CDR3 sequence (DNA): TGTGCCAGCAGTTTGAGACAGGGTTACTACAATGAGCAGTTCTTC. Its translation is CASSLRQGYYNEQFF.

The chain uses TRBV24-1 and TRBJ2-7; the match to TRBD2 covers 12 bases. This CDR3 spans 16 amino acids. In germline, CDR1 is KGHDR, CDR2 SFDVKD. V was pared by 4 bases and J by 6 bases, with 9 bases of the junction left unmatched. CDR3 bases: TGTGCCACCAGTGACCCGGCGGCGGGACTAGCGGGCGAGCAGTACTTC. As protein: CATSDPAAGLAGEQYF.

This clone was seen a handful of times. The chain is built from TRBV7-2 and TRBJ1-3; 10 bases match TRBD1. CDR1 is SGHTA, CDR2 FQGNSA, per germline. The CDR3 has 16 amino acids. V was clipped by 5 bases and J by 0 bases; unmatched bases: 4. CDR3 in DNA: TGTGCCAGCAGCCCGAGGACAGGGGGCTCTGGAAACACCATATATTTT. Its translation is CASSPRTGGSGNTIYF.

The chain uses TRBV20-1 and TRBJ1-1; a weak D match, TRBD1 (5 bases). Trimming cost V 3 bases and J 11 bases, with 13 bases left between them. Germline V gives CDR1 DFQATT, CDR2 SNEGSKA (reference sequence). CDR3 length: 11 amino acids. This CDR3 reads CSARLERGAFF. The CDR3 bases are TGCAGTGCTAGGCTGGAGCGGGGGGCTTTCTTT.

The chain recombines TRBV6-5 with TRBJ2-7; TRBD1 is a possible D gene (6 bases). Germline CDR1 is MNHEY and CDR2 is SVGAGI. Trimming cost V 6 bases and J 0 bases, with 15 bases left between them. The CDR3 is made up of 15 amino acids. As DNA, the CDR3 is TGTGCCAGCAGCCCAGGGAACAGGGCCTCCTACGAGCAGTACTTC. This codes for CASSPGNRASYEQYF.

The chain carries TRBV5-1 and TRBJ2-7; 11 bases align to TRBD2. With V trimmed by 5 bases and J by 3 bases, 7 bases remained unmatched. CDR3 length: 15 amino acids. The germline gives CDR1 SGHRS, CDR2 YFSETQ. CDR3 sequence reads: CASRAGTSGDYEQYF. The CDR3, as DNA: TGCGCCAGCAGGGCCGGGACTAGCGGCGACTACGAGCAGTACTTC.